These 32 T cell receptor beta chains share one sample of origin, sequenced in a study of Tregs in tolerant kidney transplant recipients (dated by TCRdb to between 2018 and 2020). Library preparation used the immunoSEQ multiplex PCR assay. TCRdb carries this immuneACCESS record with in-frame sequences only. Its versions omit some clonotypes, under half of them owing to an unresolved V gene in the studies checked, with the rest unexplained. This sample comprises fewer than 95,000 clones, roughly 93% of them detected only once. Around 1.6% of the sample goes to the ten largest clones. The transplants used related donors with nonmyeloablative bone marrow transplantation, and mixed chimerism in the human trials was transient. Sequenced here: CD4+ T cells from blood (PBMCs), sampled 12 months after the transplant. These receptors were taken from a human patient who received a combined kidney and bone marrow transplant. Where a transplant has occurred, the graft donor may have supplied some of the T cells.

V gene TRBV19 combines with J gene TRBJ2-5; 13 nucleotides line up with TRBD2. Trimming removed 3 bases from V and 5 bases from J; junction bases left unmatched: 6. CDR3 length equals 16 residues. Germline assignment: CDR1 LNHDA and CDR2 SQIVND (reference sequence). The CDR3 DNA follows: TGTGCCAGTAGTATGGAGACTAGCGGGGGGAGGGAGACCCAGTACTTC. Translation gives CASSMETSGGRETQYF.

This clone occurred once. The chain is built from TRBV7-9 and TRBJ1-2; possible D gene TRBD1, 6 bases. Trimming took off 3 bases at V and 4 bases at J, with 15 bases between the two ends. The germline CDR1 and CDR2 sequences are SEHNR and FQNEAQ (reference sequence). This CDR3 region has 15 residues. CDR3 in amino acids: CASSFSGVAVYGYTF. The DNA of the CDR3 is TGTGCCAGCAGCTTTTCAGGGGTCGCCGTCTATGGCTACACCTTC.

Points on this clone: Distinct nucleotide sequences in the sample also encode this CDR3. The chain links TRBV5-1 to TRBJ1-6; the match to TRBD1 covers 8 bases. There are 19 residues in the CDR3. V shed 4 bases, J shed 5 bases, and the junction held 17 bases outside the gene matches. Germline V gene data show CDR1 as SGHRS and CDR2 as YFSETQ. The CDR3 DNA follows: TGCGCCAGCAGCCCGATAGGGACAGGTGGGAGTACCCATAATTCACCCCTCCACTTT. Translating gives CASSPIGTGGSTHNSPLHF. Supplemented by reference TRBV5-1 and TRBJ1-6, the full variable domain reads KAGVTQTPRYLIKTRGQQVTLSCSPISGHRSVSWYQQTPGQGLQFLFEYFSETQRNKGNFPGRFSGRQFSNSRSEMNVSTLELGDSALYLCASSPIGTGGSTHNSPLHFGNGTRLTVT.

The rearrangement links TRBV7-2 to TRBJ2-7, with a possible D match to TRBD1 (6 bases). The V end lost 3 bases, the J end lost 3 bases, and 12 bases lay between the germline ends. This CDR3 is built from 14 residues. Germline-derived CDR1 and CDR2 are SGHTA and FQGNSA. For the CDR3, the DNA is TGTGCCAGCAGCTTGTCAGGGGTGAACTACGAGCAGTACTTC. Amino acids: CASSLSGVNYEQYF.

In its sample, this clone was seen a few times. V gene TRBV2 combines with J gene TRBJ1-5, with D perhaps matching TRBD1 (5 bases). V was shortened by 5 bases and J by 2 bases, with 7 bases between the two germline ends. CDR3 length: 13 residues. Looked up from germline, CDR1 is SNHLY and CDR2 is FYNNEI. The chain's CDR3 is CASSKTGNQPQHF. The DNA of the CDR3 is TGTGCCAGCAGTAAGACAGGCAATCAGCCCCAGCATTTT. Supplemented by reference TRBV2 and TRBJ1-5, the full variable domain reads EPEVTQTPSHQVTQMGQEVILRCVPISNHLYFYWYRQILGQKVEFLVSFYNNEISEKSEIFDDQFSVERPDGSNFTLKIRSTKLEDSAMYFCASSKTGNQPQHFGDGTRLSIL.

For this clone: The junction does not match germline at one end; this may be a read error. The sample has other DNA sequences that encode this CDR3 too. The rearrangement uses TRBV28 and TRBJ1-6; D gene unclear. This CDR3 spans 11 amino acids. CDR1 and CDR2 from the germline V gene are MDHEN and SYDVKM. This chain's CDR3 is CASSRNSPLHF. The CDR3 bases are TGTGCCAGCAGCCGTAATTCCCCCCTCCACTTT.

This clone was counted once. The same CDR3 arises from other DNA sequences in this sample as well. This chain links TRBV9 with TRBJ1-6, with TRBD1 matching over 8 bases. Germline CDR1 is SGDLS and CDR2 is YYNGEE. V lost 4 bases, J lost 8 bases, and 8 bases stayed unmatched. The CDR3 is made up of 15 amino acids. CDR3 nucleotide sequence: TGTGCCAGCAGCCCGCGACAGGGGAGGGATTCACCCCTCCACTTT. Translating gives CASSPRQGRDSPLHF.

V and J are TRBV11-3 and TRBJ2-3; weak D call: TRBD2 (7 bases). The CDR3 runs 14 residues. Per the germline V gene, CDR1 is SGHNT and CDR2 is YENEEA. V lost 6 bases, J lost 4 bases, and 14 bases lay in between. The chain's CDR3 is CASSSRGAPDTQYF. The DNA for the CDR3 is TGTGCCAGCAGTTCCCGGGGGGCCCCAGATACGCAGTATTTT.

This chain uses TRBV15 with TRBJ1-2; D call uncertain. There are 15 residues in the CDR3. Trimming cost V 1 base and J 4 bases, with 13 bases left between them. Germline CDR1 reads LNHNV; CDR2 reads YYDKDF (reference sequence). The CDR3 reads CATSRGSGGIYGYTF. CDR3 DNA: TGTGCCACCAGCAGAGGCTCGGGAGGGATCTATGGCTACACCTTC.

The chain carries TRBV7-8 and TRBJ2-2; D possibly corresponds to TRBD1 (6 bases). Trimming cost V 6 bases and J 4 bases, with 18 bases left between them. CDR1 and CDR2 (germline): SGHVS, FQNEAQ. The CDR3 runs to 16 residues. The CDR3 loop is CASSPNTYRVTGELFF. CDR3 in DNA: TGTGCCAGCAGTCCCAACACGTACAGGGTCACCGGGGAGCTGTTTTTT.

This chain uses TRBV28 with TRBJ2-5, with D possibly matching TRBD1 (6 bases). CDR3 length: 14 amino acids. Between the trimmed V and J ends, which lost 2 bases and 3 bases, there was a span of 10 bases. Per the germline V gene, CDR1 is MDHEN and CDR2 is SYDVKM. The CDR3 protein is CASSLGNREETQYF. The DNA of the CDR3 is TGTGCCAGCAGTTTAGGGAACAGGGAAGAGACCCAGTACTTC.

This clone was observed a handful of times. This chain uses TRBV5-1 with TRBJ1-1; no definite D call. The V end was cut by 0 bases, the J end by 5 bases, with 11 bases between. This CDR3 contains 14 residues. The V gene's germline CDR1 is SGHRS and CDR2 YFSETQ. CDR3 loop: CASSLGQLLTEAFF. The CDR3 DNA reads as TGCGCCAGCAGCTTGGGGCAGTTGTTGACTGAAGCTTTCTTT.

The gene calls are TRBV27 and TRBJ2-2; the match to TRBD2 covers 7 bases. In germline, CDR1 is MNHEY, CDR2 SMNVEV (reference sequence). Unmatched junction bases numbered 1, after V lost 5 bases and J lost 1 base. CDR3 length equals 14 residues. Here the CDR3 DNA reads TGTGCCAGCAGTCCGGGGGGGAACACCGGGGAGCTGTTTTTT. Its translation: CASSPGGNTGELFF.

This chain joins TRBV7-2 and TRBJ2-1; a weak D match, TRBD1 (6 bases). V dropped 2 bases and J dropped 6 bases, with 14 bases sitting between them. Per germline, CDR1 SGHTA and CDR2 FQGNSA. The CDR3 contains 15 residues. The CDR3 coding sequence is TGTGCCAGCAGCTTATTCATATCCAGGGGCAATGAGCAGTTCTTC. Translated: CASSLFISRGNEQFF.

The chain carries TRBV11-2 and TRBJ2-3; D gene uncertain. Germline CDR1 and CDR2: SGHAT and FQNNGV. The V end lost 2 bases, the J end lost 0 bases, and 3 bases lay between the germline ends. The CDR3 contains 13 residues. CDR3 bases: TGTGCCAGCAGCTTACTAAGCACAGATACGCAGTATTTT. It codes for CASSLLSTDTQYF.

This chain joins TRBV2 and TRBJ2-7; TRBD1 matches at 9 bases. V lost 2 bases to trimming and J lost 6 bases; unmatched junction nucleotides: 14. The CDR3 loop spans 17 amino acids. The germline CDR1 and CDR2 sequences are SNHLY and FYNNEI. The CDR3 region is CASSEILWTGEPIEQYF. The CDR3 DNA reads as TGTGCCAGCAGTGAAATTCTATGGACAGGGGAGCCTATCGAGCAGTACTTC.

This chain uses TRBV25-1 with TRBJ1-1; no firm D call. V was shortened by 2 bases and J by 1 base, with 17 bases between the two germline ends. The CDR3 has 17 residues. CDR1 is MGHDK, CDR2 SYGVNS, per germline. CDR3 DNA sequence: TGTGCCAGCAGTGAAGGGTCGGGGAGTCCCGAGAACACTGAAGCTTTCTTT. Translated, it gives CASSEGSGSPENTEAFF.

The rearrangement uses TRBV9 and TRBJ1-5; D gene ambiguous. Germline CDR1 and CDR2: SGDLS and YYNGEE. V lost 4 bases and J 0 bases, leaving 11 bases between the germline ends. This CDR3 spans 15 amino acids. The CDR3 sequence is CASSLTPYSNQPQHF. The CDR3 DNA reads TGTGCCAGCAGCTTGACACCGTATAGCAATCAGCCCCAGCATTTT.

The chain combines TRBV5-1 with TRBJ2-7; TRBD1 matches at 10 bases. The CDR3 sequence is 14 residues long. V shed 4 bases and J 7 bases; nucleotides not matched to a gene: 8. Per germline, CDR1 SGHRS and CDR2 YFSETQ. CDR3 in amino acids: CASSPTGQGGEQYF. The CDR3 DNA reads as TGCGCCAGCAGCCCTACCGGACAGGGGGGGGAGCAGTACTTC.

V usage is TRBV11-2 and J usage is TRBJ2-3; 8 positions agree with TRBD2. The V and J ends lost 1 base and 6 bases, in that order; junction bases with no gene match: 3. This CDR3 is built from 14 residues. Germline CDR1 is SGHAT and CDR2 is FQNNGV. Here the CDR3 reads CASSLVRGGDTQYF. CDR3 in DNA: TGTGCCAGCAGCTTAGTACGGGGGGGGGATACGCAGTATTTT.

This clone was observed a single time. The rearrangement uses TRBV5-1 and TRBJ2-3, with TRBD2 identical over 9 bases. Germline CDR1 is SGHRS and CDR2 is YFSETQ. The CDR3 is 16 residues long. After removal of 2 bases from V and 0 bases from J, the junction contained 4 bases not matched to a gene. For the CDR3, the DNA is TGCGCCAGCAGCTTTGGAGCGGGAGGTAGCACAGATACGCAGTATTTT. This encodes CASSFGAGGSTDTQYF.

The gene calls are TRBV11-3 and TRBJ2-5, with 10 positions matching TRBD1. Germline CDR1 is SGHNT and CDR2 is YENEEA. V lost 4 bases, J lost 0 bases, and 8 bases stayed unmatched. The CDR3 length is 17 residues. CDR3 loop: CASSWGQGRPYQETQYF. CDR3 nucleotides: TGTGCCAGCAGCTGGGGACAGGGGAGACCGTACCAAGAGACCCAGTACTTC.

V gene TRBV5-4 combines with J gene TRBJ2-2; 10 bases line up with TRBD1. This CDR3 comprises 15 residues. In germline, CDR1 is SGHNT, CDR2 YYREEE (reference sequence). J lost 3 bases, V lost 4 bases, and 3 bases had no gene match. In DNA form, the CDR3 reads TGTGCCAGCAGCCGGGACAGGGGATACACCGGGGAGCTGTTTTTT. It yields the protein CASSRDRGYTGELFF.

The gene calls are TRBV7-3 and TRBJ2-3; 7 nucleotides align to TRBD1. This CDR3 is 16 amino acids long. CDR1 is SGHTA, CDR2 FQGTGA, per germline. The ends lost 0 bases at V and 5 bases at J; junction bases unmatched: 8. The CDR3 spells CASSLTTGRGGDTQYF. CDR3 coding DNA: TGTGCCAGCAGCTTAACGACAGGGCGAGGTGGAGATACGCAGTATTTT.

This chain links TRBV15 with TRBJ2-3; D is perhaps TRBD1 (6 bases). CDR3 size: 14 residues. Per germline, CDR1 LNHNV and CDR2 YYDKDF (reference sequence). V was pared by 0 bases and J by 4 bases, with 8 bases between. In DNA, the CDR3 is TGTGCCACCAGCAGAGATACAGGGCCAGATACGCAGTATTTT. It is translated as CATSRDTGPDTQYF.

V and J are TRBV5-1 and TRBJ2-3; perhaps TRBD2 as D (6 bases). V lost 5 bases to trimming and J lost 5 bases, with 18 bases between them. CDR3 length: 15 amino acids. Germline CDR1 and CDR2: SGHRS and YFSETQ. This chain's CDR3 is CASSPLAGLRDTQYF. In nucleotides, the CDR3 is TGCGCCAGCAGTCCATTGGCGGGGCTCAGAGATACGCAGTATTTT.

The chain carries TRBV15 and TRBJ2-4, with D maybe TRBD2 (5 bases). CDR3 length: 15 amino acids. From germline, CDR1 is LNHNV and CDR2 YYDKDF (reference sequence). Trimming shortened V by 4 bases and J by 5 bases, and 15 bases separated the two germline ends. CDR3 residues: CATSKVGVGENIQYF. The CDR3 DNA reads TGTGCCACCAGCAAGGTGGGAGTTGGAGAAAACATTCAGTACTTC.

This clone was picked up one time. J is TRBJ2-2 and V is TRBV4-3; 8 positions agree with TRBD1. The CDR3 is 17 residues long. V was pared by 5 bases and J by 6 bases, with 14 bases of the junction left unmatched. Germline values: CDR1 LGHNA, CDR2 YSLEER. CDR3 sequence: CASSFGPRDRRPGELFF. DNA of the CDR3: TGCGCCAGCAGCTTTGGACCCCGGGACAGGAGGCCCGGGGAGCTGTTTTTT.

CDR3 sequence (DNA): TGTGCCAGCAGCACTCAACAGGGGGCATGGGCCAAAAACATTCAGTACTTC. This encodes CASSTQQGAWAKNIQYF. J is TRBJ2-4 and V is TRBV21-1; TRBD1, the D gene given by the table, was not confirmed from the DNA. TRBV21-1 constitutes a pseudogene. The CDR3 has 17 amino acids.

CDR3 residues: CASSVTSATVQYF. The DNA of the CDR3 is TGTGCCAGTAGTGTGACTAGCGCCACTGTTCAGTACTTC. J is TRBJ2-5 and V is TRBV19, with 8 bases identical to TRBD2. The CDR3 spans 13 residues. With 5 bases clipped from V and 11 bases from J, the junction kept 10 bases outside the gene matches. CDR1 LNHDA and CDR2 SQIVND come from the germline V gene (reference sequence).

The chain joins TRBV5-1 to TRBJ1-1; D is possibly TRBD1 (6 bases). CDR1 SGHRS and CDR2 YFSETQ come from the germline V gene. CDR3 length: 15 amino acids. V was pared by 3 bases and J by 4 bases, with 16 bases between. CDR3 sequence (DNA): TGCGCCAGCAGCTCGGACGCGGGGGCGATCACTGAAGCTTTCTTT. As protein: CASSSDAGAITEAFF.

This chain uses TRBV19 with TRBJ1-1; maybe TRBD1 (6 bases). V was pared by 5 bases and J by 6 bases, with 13 bases between. This CDR3 is built from 13 residues. Germline CDR1 reads LNHDA; CDR2 reads SQIVND (reference sequence). CDR3 residues: CASSPRTESEAFF. CDR3 sequence (DNA): TGTGCCAGTAGTCCGCGGACAGAGTCTGAAGCTTTCTTT.